The rows below give T cell receptor beta chains drawn from one sample of a study of blood T cells in healthy people across ages. TCRdb analysed the 5' RACE reads with MiXCR anew, one entry per CDR3 protein. This sample has about 1.4 million distinct CDR3 sequences, with 59% found just once. Source material: blood. Receptor source: a man aged 18-30 years in good health. Each CDR3 is given with its conserved first and last residue. D genes are given only for firm matches. Some rows mark clone size as missing; the rest say once, few, many or name a class of expanded clone.

j_gene	abundance	v_gene	d_gene	CDR3aa	CDR3nt
TRBJ1-2	few	TRBV4-2	-	CASSPADNYGYTF	TGTGCCAGCAGCCCGGCGGATAACTATGGCTACACCTTC
TRBJ2-3	-	TRBV15	-	CATSRRGAPDTQYF	TGTGCCACCAGCAGACGGGGCGCGCCAGATACGCAGTATTTT
TRBJ2-1	few	TRBV10-3	-	CAISLSPAARSRDNEQFF	TGTGCCATCAGTTTGTCTCCCGCAGCACGGAGTCGGGACAATGAGCAGTTCTTC
TRBJ2-3	-	TRBV2	-	CASRLQPGLYTDTQYF	TGTGCCAGCAGGCTGCAACCGGGACTTTACACAGATACGCAGTATTTT
TRBJ2-4	-	TRBV5-5	-	CASSWIRDKDIQYF	TGTGCCAGCAGCTGGATCCGAGACAAGGACATTCAGTACTTC
TRBJ2-7	-	TRBV6-2/TRBV6-3	-	CASRRTGTSYEQYF	TGTGCCAGCAGAAGAACAGGGACGAGCTACGAGCAGTACTTC
TRBJ2-1	-	TRBV6-5	-	CASSYRGGEQFF	TGTGCCAGCAGTTACCGGGGCGGCGAGCAGTTCTTC
TRBJ1-1	-	TRBV7-9	TRBD1	CASSPPRTGTNTEAFF	TGTGCCAGCAGCCCACCCCGGACAGGAACTAACACTGAAGCTTTCTTT
TRBJ1-2	-	TRBV6-5	-	CASSYSIPTISDGYTF	TGTGCCAGCAGTTACTCGATACCGACAATTAGCGATGGCTACACCTTC
TRBJ2-1	-	TRBV7-8	TRBD2	CASSLLSSGRLGGNEQFF	TGTGCCAGCAGCTTGTTATCCAGCGGGAGACTTGGGGGAAATGAGCAGTTCTTC
TRBJ1-5	-	TRBV6-6	-	CASTRTATNQPQHF	TGTGCCAGCACTCGGACAGCCACCAATCAGCCCCAGCATTTT
TRBJ2-4	few	TRBV9	-	CASSVESSGNIQYF	TGTGCCAGCAGCGTAGAAAGTAGCGGAAACATTCAGTACTTC
TRBJ2-1	-	TRBV20-1	TRBD2	CSARRREGNEQFF	TGCAGTGCTAGGAGGCGGGAGGGCAATGAGCAGTTCTTC
TRBJ1-2	-	TRBV7-8	TRBD1	CASSPRTGFRGYTF	TGTGCCAGCAGCCCTCGGACAGGGTTTCGTGGCTACACCTTC
TRBJ1-4	-	TRBV6-2/TRBV6-3	TRBD1	CASSQINRGRNEKLFF	TGTGCCAGCAGCCAAATCAACAGGGGGCGGAATGAAAAACTGTTTTTT
TRBJ1-2	-	TRBV4-1	-	CASSQPLARGANYGYTF	TGCGCCAGCAGCCAACCCCTGGCGCGGGGAGCTAACTATGGCTACACCTTC
TRBJ1-5	-	TRBV20-1	-	CSAREGGDQPQHF	TGCAGTGCTAGAGAGGGAGGGGATCAGCCCCAGCATTTT
TRBJ2-1	-	TRBV2	TRBD2	CASKSLSGSPYNEQFF	TGTGCCAGTAAGAGTCTTAGCGGGAGCCCCTACAATGAGCAGTTCTTC
TRBJ2-2	-	TRBV2	TRBD1	CASSSTGEGVGELFF	TGTGCCAGCAGCTCTACAGGGGAAGGAGTCGGGGAGCTGTTTTTT
TRBJ1-1	once	TRBV2	-	CASRVRAQGMNTEAFF	TGTGCCAGCAGGGTGCGGGCACAGGGAATGAACACTGAAGCTTTCTTT
TRBJ1-6	-	TRBV14	-	CASSQAGRRTNAPLHF	TGTGCCAGCAGCCAAGCCGGCAGGAGGACTAATGCACCCCTCCACTTT
TRBJ1-4	-	TRBV7-9	-	CASSLGGGREKLFF	TGTGCCAGCAGCTTAGGGGGCGGACGAGAAAAACTGTTTTTT
TRBJ1-3	-	TRBV7-2	-	CASSPHSTGNTIYF	TGTGCCAGCAGCCCTCACTCAACTGGAAACACCATATATTTT
TRBJ2-7	-	TRBV13	TRBD1	CASSRSGTGEDKQYF	TGTGCCAGCAGCCGCTCGGGGACAGGGGAAGACAAGCAGTACTTC
TRBJ2-1	-	TRBV15	TRBD1	CATSTIRTGKGWEQFF	TGTGCCACCAGCACAATACGGACAGGGAAGGGTTGGGAGCAGTTCTTC
TRBJ2-7	once	TRBV7-6	TRBD2	CASSRSLAGFYEQYF	TGTGCCAGCAGCCGCTCGCTAGCGGGGTTTTACGAGCAGTACTTC
TRBJ1-2	few	TRBV14	-	CASSQIPTGTAEGYTF	TGTGCCAGCAGCCAGATACCAACAGGGACGGCGGAAGGCTACACCTTC